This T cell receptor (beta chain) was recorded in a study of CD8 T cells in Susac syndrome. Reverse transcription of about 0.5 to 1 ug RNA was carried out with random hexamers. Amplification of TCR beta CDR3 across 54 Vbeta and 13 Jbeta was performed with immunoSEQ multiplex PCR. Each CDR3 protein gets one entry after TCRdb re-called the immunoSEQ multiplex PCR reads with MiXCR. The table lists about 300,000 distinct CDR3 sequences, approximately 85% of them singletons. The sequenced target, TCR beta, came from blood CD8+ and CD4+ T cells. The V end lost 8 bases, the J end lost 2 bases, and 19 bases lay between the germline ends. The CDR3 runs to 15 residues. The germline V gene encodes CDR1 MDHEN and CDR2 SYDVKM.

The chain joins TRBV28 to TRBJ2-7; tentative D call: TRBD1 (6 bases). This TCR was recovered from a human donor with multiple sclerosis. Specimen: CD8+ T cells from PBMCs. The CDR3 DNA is TGTGCCAGCCGAGACCTGACAGGCCTCCCCTACGAGCAGTACTTC. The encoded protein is CASRDLTGLPYEQYF. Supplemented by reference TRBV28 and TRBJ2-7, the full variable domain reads DVKVTQSSRYLVKRTGEKVFLECVQDMDHENMFWYRQDPGLGLRLIYFSYDVKMKEKGDIPEGYSVSREKKERFSLILESASTNQTSMYLCASRDLTGLPYEQYFGPGTRLTVT.